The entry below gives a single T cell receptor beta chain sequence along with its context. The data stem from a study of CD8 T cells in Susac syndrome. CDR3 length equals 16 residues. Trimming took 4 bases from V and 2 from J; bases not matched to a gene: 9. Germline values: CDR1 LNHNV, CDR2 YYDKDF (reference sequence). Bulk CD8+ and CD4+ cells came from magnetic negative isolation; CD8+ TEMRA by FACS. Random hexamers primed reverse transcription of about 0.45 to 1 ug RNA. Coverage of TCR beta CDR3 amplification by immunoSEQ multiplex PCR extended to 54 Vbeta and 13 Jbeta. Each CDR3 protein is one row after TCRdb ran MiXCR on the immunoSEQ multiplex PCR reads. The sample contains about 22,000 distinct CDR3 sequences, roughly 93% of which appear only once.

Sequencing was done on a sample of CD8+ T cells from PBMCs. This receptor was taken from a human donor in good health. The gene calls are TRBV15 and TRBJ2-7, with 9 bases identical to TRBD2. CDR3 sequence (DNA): TGTGCCACCAGCACGTCGGAGCGGGGGGTTCCCTACGAGCAGTACTTC. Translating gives CATSTSERGVPYEQYF.